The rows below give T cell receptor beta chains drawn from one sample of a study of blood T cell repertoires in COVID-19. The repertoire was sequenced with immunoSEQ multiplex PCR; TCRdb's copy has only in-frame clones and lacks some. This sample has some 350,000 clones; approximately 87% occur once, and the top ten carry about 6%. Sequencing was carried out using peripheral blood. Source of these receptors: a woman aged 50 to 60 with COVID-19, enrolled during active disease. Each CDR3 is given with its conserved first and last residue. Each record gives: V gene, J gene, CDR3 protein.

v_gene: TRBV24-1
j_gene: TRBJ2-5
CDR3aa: CATSDGGWEETQYF

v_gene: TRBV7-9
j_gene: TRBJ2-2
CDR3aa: CASSLTQNTGELFF

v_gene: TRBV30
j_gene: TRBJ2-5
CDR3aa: CAWSAGTGFSKETQYF

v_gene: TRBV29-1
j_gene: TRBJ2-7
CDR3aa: CSVTGTPGEQYF

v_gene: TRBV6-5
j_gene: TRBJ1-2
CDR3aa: CASRRQGSYYGYTF

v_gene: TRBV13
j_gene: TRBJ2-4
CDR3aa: CASSLEGRGGNIQYF

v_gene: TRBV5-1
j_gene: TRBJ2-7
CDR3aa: CASSLVEGASGEQYF

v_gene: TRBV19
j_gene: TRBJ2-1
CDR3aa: CASKRGGAYNEQFF

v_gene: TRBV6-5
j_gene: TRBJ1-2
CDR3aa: CASRRPQGRGYTF

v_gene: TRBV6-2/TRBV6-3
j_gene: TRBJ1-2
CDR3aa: CASSYRESGYGYTF

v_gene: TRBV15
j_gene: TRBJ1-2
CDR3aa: CATSNRGPGGYTF

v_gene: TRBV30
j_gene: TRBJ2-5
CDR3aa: CAWTHAGGIQETQYF

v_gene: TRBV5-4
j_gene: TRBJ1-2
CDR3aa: CASSLGAGQGEGYTF

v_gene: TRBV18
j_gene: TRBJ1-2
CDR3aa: CASSPGQNYGYTF

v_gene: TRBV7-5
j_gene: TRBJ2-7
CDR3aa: CVRSLVAPTSLAYEQYF

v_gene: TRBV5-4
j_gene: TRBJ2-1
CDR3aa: CASSLRGYNEQFF

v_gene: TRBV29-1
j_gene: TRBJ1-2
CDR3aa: CSVLLDRENYGYTF

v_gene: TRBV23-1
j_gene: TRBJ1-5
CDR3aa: CASSQPHTDKGDLGQPQHF

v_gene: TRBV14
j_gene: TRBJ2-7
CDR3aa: CASSQDRIPGHEQYF

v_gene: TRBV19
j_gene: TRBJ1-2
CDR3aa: CASSIEGGGITGYTF

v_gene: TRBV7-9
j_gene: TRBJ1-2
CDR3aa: CASSLAGPFDGYTF

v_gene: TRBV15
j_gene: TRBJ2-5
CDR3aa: CATSRDVLARETQYF

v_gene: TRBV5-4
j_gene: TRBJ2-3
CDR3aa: CASSGGLGFRDTQYF

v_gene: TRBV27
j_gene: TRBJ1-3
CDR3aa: CASSLSRQGANTIYF

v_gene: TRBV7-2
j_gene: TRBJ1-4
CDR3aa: CASSLLPGEKLFF

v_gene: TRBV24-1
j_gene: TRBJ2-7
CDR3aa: CATSEPSSGRPYEQYF

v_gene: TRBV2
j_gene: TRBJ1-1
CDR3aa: CASKSTEAFF

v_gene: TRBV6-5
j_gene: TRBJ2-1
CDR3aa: CASASGFLREQFF